Below are 32 T cell receptor beta chains sequenced from a single sample in a study of T-cell reconstitution after alpha-beta-depleted transplantation in children. As it was prepared, the TCRbeta library received unique molecular identifiers. Each CDR3 protein gets one entry after TCRdb re-called the PCR reads with MiXCR. The repertoire holds more than 200,000 distinct CDR3 sequences, with around 8.4% as singletons. The sample in question was PBMCs, mostly from graft donor cells, obtained 360 days after TCRalphabeta/CD19-depleted stem cell transplant. All receptors come from a male patient aged 2 to 9 who had a stem cell transplant for acute myeloid leukemia, so the T cells may come from the graft donor.

This chain connects TRBV28 to TRBJ1-5, with D possibly matching TRBD1 (5 bases). The CDR3 sequence is 15 residues long. With 5 bases removed from V and 2 bases from J, the gap between germline ends came to 13 bases. Germline loops: CDR1 MDHEN, CDR2 SYDVKM. The DNA of the CDR3 is TGTGCCAGCAGTCGATTCGGGGGTGGCAATCAGCCCCAGCATTTT. This gives the protein CASSRFGGGNQPQHF.

This clonotype showed up many times. V usage is TRBV21-1 and J usage is TRBJ1-1. TRBV21-1 is listed as a pseudogene. The CDR3 is made up of 13 amino acids. CDR3 sequence reads: CASRGGMGTEAFF. Written as DNA, the CDR3 is TGTGCCAGCAGGGGAGGGATGGGCACTGAAGCTTTCTTT.

The chain uses TRBV20-1 and TRBJ2-1; 11 bases are a match to TRBD2. Germline CDR1 reads DFQATT; CDR2 reads SNEGSKA (reference sequence). CDR3 length: 14 amino acids. The CDR3 coding sequence is TGCGGAATAGCGGGGGGGCCGCCCTACAATGAGCAGTTCTTC. Protein sequence: CGIAGGPPYNEQFF.

The chain carries TRBV18 and TRBJ2-1; D is undetermined. The CDR3 is 13 amino acids. Germline-derived CDR1 and CDR2 are KGHSH and LQKENI. Trimming took 0 bases from V and 5 from J, leaving 5 bases between them. The CDR3, as DNA: TGTGCCAGCTCACCACCCTGGGACAATGAGCAGTTCTTC. Translation: CASSPPWDNEQFF.

The rearrangement links TRBV12-3 or TRBV12-4 to TRBJ2-7; the match to TRBD2 covers 8 bases. V lost 5 bases and J lost 3; bases outside the gene matches: 3. The CDR3 runs 13 residues. The chain's CDR3 is CASSGTSFYEQYF. CDR3 coding DNA: TGTGCCAGCAGTGGGACTAGTTTCTACGAGCAGTACTTC.

There are a few counts of this clonotype. The V gene is TRBV4-3, the J gene TRBJ2-5, with 8 bases matching TRBD1. CDR1 and CDR2 from the germline V gene are LGHNA and YSLEER. The CDR3 is 16 amino acids. The V gene end was trimmed by 3 bases and the J gene end by 5 bases; junction bases not matched to a gene: 11. CDR3 sequence (DNA): TGCGCCAGCAGCCAGTTTGGGACAGGCCAGGGGGAGACCCAGTACTTC. It encodes CASSQFGTGQGETQYF.

This clonotype has at least ten counts. The V gene is TRBV6-2 or TRBV6-3, the J gene TRBJ2-1; TRBD1 or TRBD2 may be the D gene (6 bases each). The germline V gene encodes CDR1 MNHEY and CDR2 SVGEGT. The CDR3 is made up of 17 amino acids. V lost 5 bases and J 4 bases, leaving 21 bases between the germline ends. The CDR3 nucleotides are TGTGCCAGCAGTAAGTGGGGGGCACATTCCGAATACAATGAGCAGTTCTTC. It encodes CASSKWGAHSEYNEQFF.

This clonotype was counted at least ten times. The chain employs TRBV25-1 and TRBJ2-1, with D possibly being TRBD2 (5 bases). Trimming removed 4 bases from V and 6 bases from J, with 13 bases in between. The CDR3 is 14 amino acids. The germline V gene encodes CDR1 MGHDK and CDR2 SYGVNS. The DNA for the CDR3 is TGTGCCAGCAGTGTGAGCGGTCCCGGCAATGAGCAGTTCTTC. Translation: CASSVSGPGNEQFF.

This clonotype was found many times. The chain joins TRBV29-1 to TRBJ2-2; D unresolved. This CDR3 comprises 14 residues. V gave up 5 bases and J gave up 4 bases, with 14 bases separating them. Germline loops: CDR1 SQVTM, CDR2 ANQGSEA. The CDR3 region is CSVSDPSFTGELFF. CDR3 bases: TGCAGCGTTTCGGACCCCTCCTTCACCGGGGAGCTGTTTTTT.

This chain links TRBV29-1 with TRBJ2-5; D may correspond to TRBD1 or TRBD2 (5 bases each). The CDR3 is 14 amino acids. Per the germline V gene, CDR1 is SQVTM and CDR2 is ANQGSEA. V shed 4 bases and J shed 7 bases, with 19 bases lying between them. The chain's CDR3 is CSVARDGGKTTQYF. The CDR3 DNA reads as TGCAGCGTTGCCCGGGACGGAGGCAAAACGACCCAGTACTTC.

A few counts support this clonotype. The chain combines TRBV5-4 with TRBJ2-1; maybe TRBD1 (6 bases). Germline CDR1 SGHNT, CDR2 YYREEE (reference sequence). CDR3 size: 13 residues. Trimming removed 3 bases from V and 7 bases from J, with 11 bases in between. The CDR3 here is CASSSTGWNEQFF. As DNA, the CDR3 is TGTGCCAGCAGCTCCACAGGGTGGAATGAGCAGTTCTTC.

This clonotype was detected many times. This rearrangement joins TRBV10-3 to TRBJ2-7; possible D gene TRBD2, 7 bases. The germline V gene has CDR1 ENHRY and CDR2 SYGVKD. V was cut by 7 bases and J by 4 bases, with 17 bases left in between. The CDR3 runs to 14 residues. CDR3 amino acids: CAINPGGLAYEQYV. CDR3 bases: TGTGCCATCAACCCCGGGGGGCTGGCTTACGAGCAGTACGTC.

The count of this clonotype is one. This chain joins TRBV29-1 and TRBJ1-4; D gene unclear. V was pared by 1 base and J by 5 bases, with 14 bases between. The CDR3 is 15 residues long. Germline CDR1 SQVTM, CDR2 ANQGSEA. The CDR3, as DNA: TGCAGCGTTGAAGTAGGAACCAACGCGAATGAAAAACTGTTTTTT. Its translation is CSVEVGTNANEKLFF.

In this sample, this clonotype turned up many times. The chain links TRBV10-3 to TRBJ2-5; no firm D call. The CDR3 length is 12 residues. Germline V gene data show CDR1 as ENHRY and CDR2 as SYGVKD. V was cut by 1 base and J by 4 bases, with 4 bases left in between. The CDR3 DNA follows: TGTGCCATCAGTGAGTTTCGAGAGACCCAGTACTTC. This gives the protein CAISEFRETQYF.

The rearrangement joins TRBV7-2 to TRBJ1-5; no clear D gene. Trimming shortened V by 1 base and J by 0 bases, and 13 bases separated the two germline ends. The length of the CDR3 is 17 residues. The germline V gene has CDR1 SGHTA and CDR2 FQGNSA. This chain's CDR3 is CASSLGQVGFSNQPQHF. The CDR3 region has the DNA TGTGCCAGCAGCTTAGGGCAGGTCGGATTTAGCAATCAGCCCCAGCATTTT. The whole variable domain, remainder taken from reference TRBV7-2 and TRBJ1-5, is GAGVSQSPSNKVTEKGKDVELRCDPISGHTALYWYRQSLGQGLEFLIYFQGNSAPDKSGLPSDRFSAERTGGSVSTLTIQRTQQEDSAVYLCASSLGQVGFSNQPQHFGDGTRLSIL.

The sample holds many counts of this clonotype. The gene calls are TRBV5-6 and TRBJ2-4; no clear D. V was trimmed by 6 bases and J by 0 bases, leaving 7 bases between them. This CDR3 is 13 amino acids long. Germline CDR1 reads SGHDT; CDR2 reads YYEEEE. The CDR3 bases are TGTGCCAGCATTAGGCTAGCCAAAAACATTCAGTACTTC. This gives the protein CASIRLAKNIQYF.

This clonotype was found many times. V gene TRBV24-1 combines with J gene TRBJ2-1, with D tentatively TRBD2 (5 bases). There are 12 residues in the CDR3. Germline CDR1 is KGHDR and CDR2 is SFDVKD. Trimming removed 3 bases at V and 6 bases at J, with 5 bases between. CDR3: CATSDRGNEQFF. The DNA of the CDR3 is TGTGCCACCAGTGATCGGGGCAATGAGCAGTTCTTC.

There are a few counts of this clonotype. This chain connects TRBV18 to TRBJ2-1; D gene unclear. Germline CDR1 is KGHSH and CDR2 is LQKENI. V shed 3 bases and J shed 0 bases, with 9 bases lying between them. This CDR3 is 15 amino acids long. The CDR3 region is CASSPYSSSYNEQFF. The CDR3 coding sequence is TGTGCCAGCTCACCTTACTCAAGCTCCTACAATGAGCAGTTCTTC.

In this sample, this clonotype turned up many times. The rearrangement joins TRBV18 to TRBJ2-7, with D tentatively TRBD1 or TRBD2 (5 bases each). V lost 0 bases and J 3 bases, leaving 15 bases between the germline ends. CDR3 length equals 16 residues. CDR1 is KGHSH, CDR2 LQKENI, per germline. As DNA, the CDR3 is TGTGCCAGCTCACCACCCCGGGACCCTCCTTACTACGAGCAGTACTTC. Its protein is CASSPPRDPPYYEQYF. The whole variable domain, remainder taken from reference TRBV18 and TRBJ2-7, is NAGVMQNPRHLVRRRGQEARLRCSPMKGHSHVYWYRQLPEEGLKFMVYLQKENIIDESGMPKERFSAEFPKEGPSILRIQQVVRGDSAAYFCASSPPRDPPYYEQYFGPGTRLTVT.

This clonotype appeared many times. This chain connects TRBV7-9 to TRBJ1-1, with D unclear. The CDR3 contains 11 residues. Trimming removed 3 bases at V and 10 bases at J, with 9 bases between. CDR1 is SEHNR and CDR2 is FQNEAQ in the germline V gene (reference sequence). The CDR3 sequence is CASSFEGGAFF. In nucleotides, the CDR3 is TGTGCCAGCAGCTTCGAGGGCGGAGCTTTCTTT.

This clonotype was seen only a few times. The CDR3, as DNA: TGTGCCAGCAGCGCTAGCGGGAGGATCCCAGATACGCAGTATTTT. It encodes CASSASGRIPDTQYF. The genes are TRBV9 and TRBJ2-3; 11 bases agree with TRBD2. The V gene's germline CDR1 is SGDLS and CDR2 YYNGEE. There are 15 residues in the CDR3. The V segment lost 3 bases and the J segment 4 bases; nucleotides outside the gene matches: 4.

In regard to this clonotype: This clone may be a read error of a much larger clone one base away. The CDR3 sequence is CSSFNRDRVTDTQYF. CDR3 in DNA: TGCAGCTCGTTTAACCGGGACAGGGTCACAGATACGCAGTATTTT. This sequence joins TRBV29-1 and TRBJ2-3; the match to TRBD1 covers 9 bases. There are 15 residues in the CDR3. Germline-derived CDR1 and CDR2 are SQVTM and ANQGSEA. Trimming removed 8 bases from V and 2 bases from J; junction bases left unmatched: 11.

This clonotype was counted a single time. The rearrangement links TRBV9 to TRBJ1-5; no definite D call. Germline CDR1 reads SGDLS; CDR2 reads YYNGEE. V lost 2 bases, J lost 2 bases, and 17 bases lay in between. This CDR3 comprises 17 residues. In DNA form, the CDR3 reads TGTGCCAGCAGCGTGCCTGGGCCCCCCGGGGGCAATCAGCCCCAGCATTTT. As protein: CASSVPGPPGGNQPQHF.

Comment on this clonotype: The CDR3 end shows no conserved phenylalanine or tryptophan, and so a read error is likely. J is TRBJ1-2 and V is TRBV28, with D unresolved. This CDR3 comprises 14 residues. Trimming removed 1 base at V and 8 bases at J, with 14 bases between. In germline, CDR1 is MDHEN, CDR2 SYDVKM. CDR3 nucleotides: TGTGCCAGCAGTTTATATACCCGGCAGGCGGGCTACACCTAC. Protein sequence: CASSLYTRQAGYTY.

Ten or more counts support this clonotype. The genes are TRBV12-3 or TRBV12-4 and TRBJ2-5; no firm D call. Trimming pared 5 bases from V and 5 bases from J, leaving 12 bases between. There are 13 residues in the CDR3. For the CDR3, the DNA is TGTGCCAGCAGTAAAAGCCAGATGGAGACCCAGTACTTC. The encoded protein is CASSKSQMETQYF.

This clonotype came up many times. DNA for the CDR3: TGCAGTGCATTGGGGACAGACCGCACAGATACGCAGTATTTT. Translation: CSALGTDRTDTQYF. The rearrangement joins TRBV20-1 to TRBJ2-3; 7 nucleotides align to TRBD1. The V gene end was trimmed by 6 bases and the J gene end by 1 base; junction bases not matched to a gene: 7. Germline CDR1 and CDR2: DFQATT and SNEGSKA (reference sequence). This CDR3 is built from 14 residues.

The rearrangement uses TRBV11-1 and TRBJ2-1; 12 bases are a match to TRBD2. From germline, CDR1 is SGHAT and CDR2 FQDESV (reference sequence). V lost 5 bases, J lost 5 bases, and 10 bases stayed unmatched. The CDR3 totals 17 residues. The DNA for the CDR3 is TGTGCCAGCAGCCGGTCACCAGGACTAGCGGGAAACAATGAGCAGTTCTTC. Amino acid sequence: CASSRSPGLAGNNEQFF.

The gene calls are TRBV11-2 and TRBJ2-1; D uncertain. The CDR3 has 15 residues. Trimming stripped 5 bases from V and 1 base from J, with 12 bases between. The germline gives CDR1 SGHAT, CDR2 FQNNGV. CDR3 sequence: CASSRGRGSYNEQFF. The CDR3 DNA sequence: TGTGCCAGCAGCCGCGGACGCGGTTCCTACAATGAGCAGTTCTTC.

The rearrangement links TRBV6-5 to TRBJ2-4; TRBD1 is a possible D gene (6 bases). This CDR3 has 15 residues. CDR1 and CDR2 (germline): MNHEY, SVGAGI. Trimming left V 2 bases short and J 7 bases short, with 15 bases between. CDR3 sequence (DNA): TGTGCCAGCAGTTACACGGGACACGCATATAACATTCAGTACTTC. Its protein is CASSYTGHAYNIQYF.

This clonotype was detected many times. The chain recombines TRBV10-3 with TRBJ2-5; 7 bases map to TRBD2. The germline V gene has CDR1 ENHRY and CDR2 SYGVKD. The CDR3 totals 15 residues. J was trimmed by 0 bases and V by 6 bases; bases with no gene match: 7. As DNA, the CDR3 is TGTGCCATCAGGTCTAGCGGTAACCACCAAGAGACCCAGTACTTC. Its protein product is CAIRSSGNHQETQYF.

This clonotype was counted at least ten times. The chain joins TRBV5-1 to TRBJ2-5; TRBD1 or TRBD2 may be the D gene (5 bases each). The CDR3 is 14 amino acids. The ends were cut back, 1 base at V and 2 bases at J, with 9 bases in the middle. Germline V lookup: CDR1 SGHRS, CDR2 YFSETQ. The CDR3 region has the DNA TGCGCCAGCAGCTTGATGGGGGAGCAAGAGACCCAGTACTTC. Translated, it gives CASSLMGEQETQYF. The full variable domain, completed using reference TRBV5-1 and TRBJ2-5, is KAGVTQTPRYLIKTRGQQVTLSCSPISGHRSVSWYQQTPGQGLQFLFEYFSETQRNKGNFPGRFSGRQFSNSRSEMNVSTLELGDSALYLCASSLMGEQETQYFGPGTRLLVL.

The sample holds many counts of this clonotype. The rearrangement joins TRBV7-6 to TRBJ2-5; TRBD2 agrees at 11 bases. Germline CDR1 reads SGHVS; CDR2 reads FNYEAQ. The trim removed 5 bases at V and 0 bases at J, leaving 17 bases unmatched. The CDR3 totals 20 residues. CDR3 DNA: TGTGCCAGCAGCGAGTGGGCGGCTAGCGGGAGGTGGAGGTACCAAGAGACCCAGTACTTC. This encodes CASSEWAASGRWRYQETQYF.